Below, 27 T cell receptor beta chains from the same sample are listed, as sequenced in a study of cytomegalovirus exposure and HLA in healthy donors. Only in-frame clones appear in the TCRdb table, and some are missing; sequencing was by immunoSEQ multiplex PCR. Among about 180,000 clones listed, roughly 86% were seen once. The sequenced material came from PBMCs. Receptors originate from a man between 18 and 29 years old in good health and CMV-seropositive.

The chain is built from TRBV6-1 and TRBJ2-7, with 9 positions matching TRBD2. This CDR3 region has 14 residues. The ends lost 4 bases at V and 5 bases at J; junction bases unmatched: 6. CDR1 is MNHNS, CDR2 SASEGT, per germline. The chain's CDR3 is CASSAPGLADEQYF. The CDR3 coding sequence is TGTGCCAGCAGTGCACCGGGACTAGCCGACGAGCAGTACTTC.

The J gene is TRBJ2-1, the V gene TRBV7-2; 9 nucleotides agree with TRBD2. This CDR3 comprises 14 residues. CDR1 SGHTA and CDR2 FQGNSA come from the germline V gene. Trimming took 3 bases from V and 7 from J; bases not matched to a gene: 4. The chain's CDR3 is CASSFGLATNEQFF. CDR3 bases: TGTGCCAGCAGCTTTGGACTAGCGACAAATGAGCAGTTCTTC.

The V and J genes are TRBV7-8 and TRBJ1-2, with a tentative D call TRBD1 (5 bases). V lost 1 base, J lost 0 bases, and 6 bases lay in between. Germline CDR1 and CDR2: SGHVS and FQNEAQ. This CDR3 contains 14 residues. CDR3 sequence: CASSLEGTNYGYTF. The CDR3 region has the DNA TGTGCCAGCAGCTTAGAGGGGACTAACTATGGCTACACCTTC.

The CDR3 loop reads CASSRFRGPNQPQHF. The CDR3 bases are TGTGCCAGCAGTCGCTTCAGGGGCCCTAATCAGCCCCAGCATTTT. V usage is TRBV25-1 and J usage is TRBJ1-5, with D possibly being TRBD1 (6 bases). This CDR3 has 15 amino acids. Per germline, CDR1 MGHDK and CDR2 SYGVNS. Between the trimmed V and J ends, which lost 5 bases and 4 bases, there was a span of 15 bases.

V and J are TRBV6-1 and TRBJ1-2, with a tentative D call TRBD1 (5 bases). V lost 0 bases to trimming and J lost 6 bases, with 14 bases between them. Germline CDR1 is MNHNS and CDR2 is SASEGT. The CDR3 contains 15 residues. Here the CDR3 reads CASSEAGGRLDGYTF. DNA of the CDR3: TGTGCCAGCAGTGAAGCGGGGGGACGGTTGGATGGCTACACCTTC.

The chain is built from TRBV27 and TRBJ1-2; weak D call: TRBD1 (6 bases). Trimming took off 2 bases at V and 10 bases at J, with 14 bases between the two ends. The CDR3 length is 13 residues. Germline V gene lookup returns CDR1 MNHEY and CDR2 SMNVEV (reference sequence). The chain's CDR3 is CASSLGGGRLYTF. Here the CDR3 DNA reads TGTGCCAGCAGTTTAGGGGGGGGGCGCCTCTACACCTTC.

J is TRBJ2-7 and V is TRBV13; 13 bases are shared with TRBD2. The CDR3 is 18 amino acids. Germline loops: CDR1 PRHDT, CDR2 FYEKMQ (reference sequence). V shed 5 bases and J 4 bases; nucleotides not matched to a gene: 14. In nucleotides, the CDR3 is TGTGCCAGCAGCGTTTTGGGACTAGCGGGATCAGAGGGGTACGAGCAGTACTTC. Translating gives CASSVLGLAGSEGYEQYF.

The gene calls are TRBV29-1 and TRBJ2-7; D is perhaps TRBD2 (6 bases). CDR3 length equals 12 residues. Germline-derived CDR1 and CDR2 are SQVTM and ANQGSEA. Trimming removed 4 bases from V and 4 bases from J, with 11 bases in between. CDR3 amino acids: CSVAVSGYEQYF. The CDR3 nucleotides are TGCAGCGTTGCCGTTAGCGGTTACGAGCAGTACTTC.

As DNA, the CDR3 is TGTGCCAGCAGCTATACTAGCAGGTCCTACGAGCAGTACTTC. This sequence encodes CASSYTSRSYEQYF. The chain uses TRBV7-9 and TRBJ2-7, with D perhaps TRBD2 (6 bases). V was clipped by 4 bases and J by 1 base, with 11 bases between them. This CDR3 has 14 amino acids. The germline V gene encodes CDR1 SEHNR and CDR2 FQNEAQ (reference sequence).

CDR3 sequence reads: CSVEGFDQGAGTGELFF. DNA for the CDR3: TGCAGCGTTGAAGGCTTTGATCAGGGGGCGGGCACCGGGGAGCTGTTTTTT. The rearrangement links TRBV29-1 to TRBJ2-2; TRBD1 matches at 8 bases. The CDR3 covers 17 residues. Trimming removed 1 base from V and 4 bases from J; junction bases left unmatched: 11. The germline CDR1 and CDR2 sequences are SQVTM and ANQGSEA.

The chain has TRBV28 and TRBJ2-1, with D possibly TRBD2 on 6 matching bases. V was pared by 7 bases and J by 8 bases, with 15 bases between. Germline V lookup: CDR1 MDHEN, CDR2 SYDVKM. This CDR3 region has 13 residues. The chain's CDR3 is CASTEAGRDEQFF. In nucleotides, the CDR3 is TGTGCCAGCACTGAAGCGGGTAGGGATGAGCAGTTCTTC.

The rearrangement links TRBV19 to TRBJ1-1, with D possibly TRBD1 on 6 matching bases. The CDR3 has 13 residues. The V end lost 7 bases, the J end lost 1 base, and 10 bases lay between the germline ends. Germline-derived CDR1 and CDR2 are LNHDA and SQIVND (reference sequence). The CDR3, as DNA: TGTGCCAGTAAAATAGGGGGGAACACTGAAGCTTTCTTT. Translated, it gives CASKIGGNTEAFF.

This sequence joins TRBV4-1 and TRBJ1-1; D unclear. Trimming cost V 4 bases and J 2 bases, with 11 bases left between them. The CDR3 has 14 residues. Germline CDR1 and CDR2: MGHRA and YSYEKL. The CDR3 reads CASSLRGDNTEAFF. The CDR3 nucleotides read TGCGCCAGCAGCCTCCGAGGCGATAACACTGAAGCTTTCTTT.

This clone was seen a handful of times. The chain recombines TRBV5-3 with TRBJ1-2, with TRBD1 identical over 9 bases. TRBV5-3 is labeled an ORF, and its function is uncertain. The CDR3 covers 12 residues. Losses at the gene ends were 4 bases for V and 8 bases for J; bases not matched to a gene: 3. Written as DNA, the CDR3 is TGTGCCAGAAGCATTACAGGGGGCGGCTACACCTTC. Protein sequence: CARSITGGGYTF.

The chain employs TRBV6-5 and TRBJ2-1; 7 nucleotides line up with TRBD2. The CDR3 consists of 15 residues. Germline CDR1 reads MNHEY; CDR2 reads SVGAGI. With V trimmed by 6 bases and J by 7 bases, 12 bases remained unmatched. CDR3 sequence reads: CASRETSLTGNEQFF. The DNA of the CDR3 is TGTGCCAGCAGAGAGACTAGCCTGACGGGGAATGAGCAGTTCTTC.

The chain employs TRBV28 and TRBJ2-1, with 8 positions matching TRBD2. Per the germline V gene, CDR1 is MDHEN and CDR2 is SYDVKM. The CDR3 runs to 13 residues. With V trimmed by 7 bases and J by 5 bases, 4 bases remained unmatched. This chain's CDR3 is CASNLGGDNEQFF. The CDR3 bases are TGTGCCAGCAACCTCGGGGGGGACAATGAGCAGTTCTTC.

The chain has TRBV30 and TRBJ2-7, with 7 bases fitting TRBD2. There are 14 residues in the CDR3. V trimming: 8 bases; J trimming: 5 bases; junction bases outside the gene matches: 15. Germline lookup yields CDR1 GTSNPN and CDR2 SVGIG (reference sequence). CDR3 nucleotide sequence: TGTGCCATAGACTGGGGGGGGAGTATAGACGAGCAGTACTTC. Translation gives CAIDWGGSIDEQYF.

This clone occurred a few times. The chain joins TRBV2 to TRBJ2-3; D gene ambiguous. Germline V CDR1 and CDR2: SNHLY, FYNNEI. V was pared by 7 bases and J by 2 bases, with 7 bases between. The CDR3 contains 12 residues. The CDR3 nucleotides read TGTGCCAGCACCGAGCCCACAGATACGCAGTATTTT. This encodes CASTEPTDTQYF.

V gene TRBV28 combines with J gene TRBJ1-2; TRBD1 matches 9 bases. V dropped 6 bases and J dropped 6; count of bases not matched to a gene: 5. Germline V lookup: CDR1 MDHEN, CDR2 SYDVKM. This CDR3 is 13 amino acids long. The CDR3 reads CASSDTGGNGYTF. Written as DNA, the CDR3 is TGTGCCAGCAGCGACACAGGGGGCAATGGCTACACCTTC.

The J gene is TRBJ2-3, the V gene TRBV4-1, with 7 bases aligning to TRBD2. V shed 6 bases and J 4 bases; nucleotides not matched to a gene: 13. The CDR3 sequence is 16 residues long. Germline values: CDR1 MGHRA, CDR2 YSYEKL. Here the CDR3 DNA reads TGCGCCAGCAGTCCGGGGGAGGGATCAGGTGCAGATACGCAGTATTTT. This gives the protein CASSPGEGSGADTQYF.

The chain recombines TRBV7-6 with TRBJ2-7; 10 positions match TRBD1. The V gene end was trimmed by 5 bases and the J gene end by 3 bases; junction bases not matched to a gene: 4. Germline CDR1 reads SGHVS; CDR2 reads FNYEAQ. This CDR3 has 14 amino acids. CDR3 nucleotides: TGTGCCAGCAGCCCCGGGACAGGGGACTACGAGCAGTACTTC. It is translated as CASSPGTGDYEQYF.

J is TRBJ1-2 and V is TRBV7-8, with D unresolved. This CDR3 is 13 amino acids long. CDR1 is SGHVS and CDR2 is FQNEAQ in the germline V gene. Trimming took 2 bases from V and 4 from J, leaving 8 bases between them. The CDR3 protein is CASSLSGGYGYTF. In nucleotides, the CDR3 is TGTGCCAGCAGCTTATCGGGAGGCTATGGCTACACCTTC.

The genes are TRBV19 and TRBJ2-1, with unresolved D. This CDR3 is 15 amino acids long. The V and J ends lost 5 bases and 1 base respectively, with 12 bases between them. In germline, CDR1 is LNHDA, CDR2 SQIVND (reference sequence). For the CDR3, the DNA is TGTGCCAGTAGTGATATGCAGTCTTCCTACAATGAGCAGTTCTTC. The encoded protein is CASSDMQSSYNEQFF.

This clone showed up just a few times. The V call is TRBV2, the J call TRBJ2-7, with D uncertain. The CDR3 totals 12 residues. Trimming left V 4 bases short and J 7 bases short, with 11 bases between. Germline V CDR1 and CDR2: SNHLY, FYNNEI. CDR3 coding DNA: TGTGCCAGCAGTGGAGCTTACTGGGAGCAGTACTTC. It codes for CASSGAYWEQYF.

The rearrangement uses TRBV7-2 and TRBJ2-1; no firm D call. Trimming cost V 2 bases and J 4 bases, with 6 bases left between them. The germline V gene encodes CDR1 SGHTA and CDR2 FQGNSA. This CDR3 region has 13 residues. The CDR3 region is CASSLQRYNEQFF. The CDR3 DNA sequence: TGTGCCAGCAGCTTACAACGGTACAATGAGCAGTTCTTC.

CDR3 loop: CASSAPERRETQYF. In nucleotides, the CDR3 is TGTGCCAGCAGCGCCCCAGAACGGAGAGAGACCCAGTACTTC. The V call is TRBV7-9, the J call TRBJ2-5; D ambiguous. Trimming removed 5 bases from V and 4 bases from J, with 14 bases in between. Germline CDR1 and CDR2: SEHNR and FQNEAQ (reference sequence). The CDR3 runs to 14 residues.

CDR3 loop: CASSFTGAYEQYF. The CDR3 nucleotides are TGTGCCAGCAGTTTTACAGGGGCGTACGAGCAGTACTTC. V and J are TRBV27 and TRBJ2-7, with TRBD1 identical over 7 bases. V shed 3 bases and J 4 bases; nucleotides not matched to a gene: 3. The CDR3 is 13 residues long. Looked up from germline, CDR1 is MNHEY and CDR2 is SMNVEV (reference sequence).